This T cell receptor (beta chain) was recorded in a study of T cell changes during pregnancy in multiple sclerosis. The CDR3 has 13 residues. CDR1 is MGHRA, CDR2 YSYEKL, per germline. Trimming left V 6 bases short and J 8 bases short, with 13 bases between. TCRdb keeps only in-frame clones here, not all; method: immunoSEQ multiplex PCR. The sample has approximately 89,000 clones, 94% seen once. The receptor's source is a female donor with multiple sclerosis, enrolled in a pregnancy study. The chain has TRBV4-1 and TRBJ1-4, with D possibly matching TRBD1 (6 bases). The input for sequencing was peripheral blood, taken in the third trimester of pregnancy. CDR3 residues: CASRPTGWEKLFF. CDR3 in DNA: TGCGCCAGCAGACCGACAGGTTGGGAAAAACTGTTTTTT.